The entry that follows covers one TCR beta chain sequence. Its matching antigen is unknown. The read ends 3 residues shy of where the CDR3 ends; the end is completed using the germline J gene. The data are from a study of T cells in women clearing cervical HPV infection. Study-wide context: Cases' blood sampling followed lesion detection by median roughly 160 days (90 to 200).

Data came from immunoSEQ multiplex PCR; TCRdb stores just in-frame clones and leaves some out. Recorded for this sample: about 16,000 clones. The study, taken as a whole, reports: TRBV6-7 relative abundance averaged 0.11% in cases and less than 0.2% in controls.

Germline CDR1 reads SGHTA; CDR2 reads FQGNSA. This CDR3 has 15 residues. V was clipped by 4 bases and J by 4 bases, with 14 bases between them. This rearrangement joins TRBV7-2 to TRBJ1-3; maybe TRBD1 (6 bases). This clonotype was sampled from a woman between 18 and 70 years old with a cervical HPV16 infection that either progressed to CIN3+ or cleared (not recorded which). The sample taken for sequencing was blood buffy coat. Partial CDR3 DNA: TGTGCCAGCAGCTCGAACAGGGTTGCCGGAAACACC. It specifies CASSSNRVAGNT. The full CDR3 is CASSSNRVAGNTIYF.